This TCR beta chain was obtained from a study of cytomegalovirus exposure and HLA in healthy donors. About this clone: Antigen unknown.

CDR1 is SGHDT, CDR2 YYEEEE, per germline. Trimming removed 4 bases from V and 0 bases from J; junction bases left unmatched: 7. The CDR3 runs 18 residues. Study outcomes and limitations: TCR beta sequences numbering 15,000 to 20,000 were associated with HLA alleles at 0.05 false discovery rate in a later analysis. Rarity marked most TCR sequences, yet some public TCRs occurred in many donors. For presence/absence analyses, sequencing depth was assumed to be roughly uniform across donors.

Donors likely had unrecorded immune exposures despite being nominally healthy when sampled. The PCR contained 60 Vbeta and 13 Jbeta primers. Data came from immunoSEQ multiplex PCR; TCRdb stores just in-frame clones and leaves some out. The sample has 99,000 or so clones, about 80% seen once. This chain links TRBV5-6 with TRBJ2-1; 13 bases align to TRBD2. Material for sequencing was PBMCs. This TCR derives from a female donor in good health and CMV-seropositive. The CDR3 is CASSGGLAGVISYNEQFF. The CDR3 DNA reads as TGTGCCAGCAGCGGAGGACTAGCGGGGGTCATCTCCTACAATGAGCAGTTCTTC.